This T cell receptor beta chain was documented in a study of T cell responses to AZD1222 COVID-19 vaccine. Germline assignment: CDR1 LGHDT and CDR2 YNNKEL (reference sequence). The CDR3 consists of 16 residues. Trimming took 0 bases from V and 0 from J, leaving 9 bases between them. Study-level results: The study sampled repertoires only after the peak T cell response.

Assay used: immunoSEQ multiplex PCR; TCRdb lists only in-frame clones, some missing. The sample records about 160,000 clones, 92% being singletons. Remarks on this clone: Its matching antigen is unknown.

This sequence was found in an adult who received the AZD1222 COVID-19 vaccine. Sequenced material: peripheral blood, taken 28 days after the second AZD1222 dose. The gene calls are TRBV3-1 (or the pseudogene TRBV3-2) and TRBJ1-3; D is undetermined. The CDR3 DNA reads TGTGCCAGCAGCCAAGATCCGGCACCCTCTGGAAACACCATATATTTT. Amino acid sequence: CASSQDPAPSGNTIYF.